This TCR beta chain was profiled in a study of identical twins listed by TCRdb under 2016. General notes on the study: The study deep-sequenced TCR alpha and beta repertoires from monozygotic twins, unrelated adults of various ages and cord blood to test whether fetal clonotypes persist. Replicate twin experiments were performed at different times using different library preparation protocols to rule out contamination.

Every donor in the study was a healthy Caucasian. The twin cohort consisted of three pairs of female monozygotic twins, all aged about 18 to 29 years. Positive isolation kits from Invitrogen were used to isolate CD4+ and CD8+ T cell populations. Points on this clonotype: The antigen it binds to is not known. Qualities for individual bases were not recorded, and no much larger clone is one base off.

Study-level results and caveats: Invariant T cells such as MAIT and iNKT could partly confound zero-insertion analyses, though diverse VJ usage argued against this for most clonotypes. Abundant cord blood beta clonotypes had fewer insertions, young adult naive repertoires showed a similar but weaker trend, and memory repertoires showed no such trend. Because the same donors could not be followed over many years, the conclusions relied on cross-sectional statistical analysis. Compared with coincidental sharing between unrelated individuals, an excess of low generation-probability sequences was observed among out-of-frame TCR alpha sequences shared between twins. In monozygotic twins, recombination models systematically underestimated out-of-frame TCR alpha sharing, but the models matched the sharing seen between unrelated individuals. A weaker excess of twin sharing was found in beta out-of-frame sequences because the signal-to-noise ratio was lowered by fewer shared sequences.

From the cysteine up to the phenylalanine, the CDR3 has a length of 17 residues. The sequence is cut down to CDR3 DNA, 51 bases in frame from base 1. The germline V gene (reference sequence) gives CDR1 as LNHNV and CDR2 as YYDKDF. The germline ends are 18 bases apart after V is trimmed by 5 bases and J by 0 bases. Library preparation was by 5' RACE. The data were produced on an Illumina HiSeq 2000. A universal primer binding site was added through template switching, and the final cDNA carried a unique molecular identifier so that TCR cDNA molecules could be counted accurately. Specific primers in the conserved constant-segment region were used to synthesize first-strand cDNA for TCR alpha and beta chains. To control for contamination, every cDNA library was double barcoded, receiving both a SMART-Mk sample barcode and Illumina barcodes. TruSeq adapter sequences and Illumina sample barcodes were added in two successive PCR steps. The TCR alpha and beta cDNA libraries were sequenced on the Illumina HiSeq platform using custom primers. Per the original workflow: Raw reads were processed with MiGEC to extract unique molecular identifiers, and MiXCR was used to determine CDR3 positions. Recombination models were inferred per individual with the repgenHMM and IGoR tools using an EM algorithm. The tcR package in R was used for shared clonotype analysis, with sharing normalized by the product of cloneset sizes. To study raw recombination without the effects of thymic and clonal selection, out-of-frame nonproductive sequences were analyzed. In TCRdb, the public reads were trimmed at Q25 with fastp and aligned with MiXCR, with productive beta chains retained. Identical CDR3 protein sequences are pooled into one entry, listed with their most common genes and DNA. The V and J calls follow TCRdb's processing rather than the paper's. The sample table contains more than 400,000 distinct CDR3 sequences; only one count was recorded for approximately 14% of them. About 0.47% of the sample belongs to the ten largest clones.

The data also belong to a second study, concerning yellow fever vaccine responses in identical twins. As the second study states: According to the authors, the vaccine-induced T cell response in identical twins seemed to be partly convergent and partly specific to each individual. Focusing on identical twins, the study followed the T cell clones that responded to the vaccine, and did so with precision.

This chain joins TRBV15 to TRBJ2-3; the D segment might be TRBD1 or TRBD2, since each matches 5 bases. The TCR was taken from a woman in her late teens or twenties in good health. The material sequenced was CD4+ T cells sorted from blood. DNA sequence: TGTGCCACCAGCCTTTCAACCGGGACCTGGAGCACAGATACGCAGTATTTT. Its amino acids are CATSLSTGTWSTDTQYF.